Following are 8 T cell receptor beta chains from one sample sequenced in a study of shared clonotypes between healthy human individuals. The assay was immunoSEQ multiplex PCR, and TCRdb's table has in-frame clones only and misses some. The sample lists over 400,000 clones; 95% to 97% were seen once. The source material was naive CD4+ T cells sorted from blood. The subset denotes: CD45RA+ positively selected. Receptor source: a woman between 25 and 40 years old in good health.

This chain connects TRBV28 to TRBJ2-7; 7 bases agree with TRBD2. This CDR3 is built from 16 residues. The germline gives CDR1 MDHEN, CDR2 SYDVKM. With 4 bases clipped from V and 0 bases from J, the junction kept 9 bases outside the gene matches. The CDR3 sequence: CASSSTGTKHSYEQYF. CDR3 nucleotide sequence: TGTGCCAGCAGTTCCACCGGGACTAAACACTCCTACGAGCAGTACTTC.

The chain has TRBV2 and TRBJ2-7; TRBD2 might be the D (5 bases). Trimming shortened V by 5 bases and J by 6 bases, and 14 bases separated the two germline ends. This CDR3 is 13 amino acids long. Germline-derived CDR1 and CDR2 are SNHLY and FYNNEI. Here the CDR3 DNA reads TGTGCCAGCAGTCGGGGAGAGACTGGCGAGCAGTACTTC. Residues: CASSRGETGEQYF.

The V and J genes are TRBV28 and TRBJ2-3, with TRBD2 as a possible D gene (5 bases). This CDR3 is built from 15 residues. Germline assignment: CDR1 MDHEN and CDR2 SYDVKM. V gave up 6 bases and J gave up 0 bases, with 13 bases separating them. In nucleotides, the CDR3 is TGTGCCAGCAGCCGGGATACACTTAGCACAGATACGCAGTATTTT. Its translation is CASSRDTLSTDTQYF. Filled out from reference TRBV28 and TRBJ2-3, the complete variable domain reads DVKVTQSSRYLVKRTGEKVFLECVQDMDHENMFWYRQDPGLGLRLIYFSYDVKMKEKGDIPEGYSVSREKKERFSLILESASTNQTSMYLCASSRDTLSTDTQYFGPGTRLTVL.

The chain has TRBV7-2 and TRBJ1-1; the D gene is possibly TRBD1 (6 bases). V lost 1 base and J 3 bases, leaving 15 bases between the germline ends. CDR1 SGHTA and CDR2 FQGNSA come from the germline V gene. This CDR3 region has 16 residues. The CDR3, as DNA: TGTGCCAGCAGCTTAGGATACAGGGTTTCGGACACTGAAGCTTTCTTT. This gives the protein CASSLGYRVSDTEAFF. Full variable domain (outside the CDR3, taken from reference TRBV7-2 and TRBJ1-1): GAGVSQSPSNKVTEKGKDVELRCDPISGHTALYWYRQSLGQGLEFLIYFQGNSAPDKSGLPSDRFSAERTGGSVSTLTIQRTQQEDSAVYLCASSLGYRVSDTEAFFGQGTRLTVV.

The rearrangement joins TRBV19 to TRBJ2-7; D gene unclear. This CDR3 region has 14 residues. Germline loops: CDR1 LNHDA, CDR2 SQIVND (reference sequence). The V and J ends lost 6 bases and 5 bases respectively, with 17 bases between them. The chain's CDR3 is CASSLNIIPNEQYF. As DNA, the CDR3 is TGTGCCAGTAGCCTCAATATTATCCCTAACGAGCAGTACTTC.

The chain carries TRBV10-3 and TRBJ2-5, with 8 nucleotides matching TRBD1. The CDR3 length is 15 residues. Trimming at V came to 3 bases and at J to 1 base, leaving 4 bases not matched to a gene. Germline V gene lookup returns CDR1 ENHRY and CDR2 SYGVKD. The CDR3, as DNA: TGTGCCATCAGTGATACCGGACAGGGCCAAGAGACCCAGTACTTC. It encodes CAISDTGQGQETQYF.

V is TRBV7-9 and J is TRBJ2-2, with D uncertain. Looked up from germline, CDR1 is SEHNR and CDR2 is FQNEAQ (reference sequence). This CDR3 has 14 residues. Trimming stripped 1 base from V and 3 bases from J, with 6 bases between. This CDR3 reads CASSLVDHTGELFF. CDR3 DNA sequence: TGTGCCAGCAGCTTAGTGGACCACACCGGGGAGCTGTTTTTT.

The chain is built from TRBV11-2 and TRBJ2-3; 7 bases match TRBD2. The length of the CDR3 is 16 residues. Germline trimming cut 2 bases from V and 4 bases from J; bases unmatched to any gene: 9. Looked up from germline, CDR1 is SGHAT and CDR2 is FQNNGV. DNA for the CDR3: TGTGCCAGCAGCTTATTCGGGGGAGGGCCCTCAGATACGCAGTATTTT. As protein: CASSLFGGGPSDTQYF.